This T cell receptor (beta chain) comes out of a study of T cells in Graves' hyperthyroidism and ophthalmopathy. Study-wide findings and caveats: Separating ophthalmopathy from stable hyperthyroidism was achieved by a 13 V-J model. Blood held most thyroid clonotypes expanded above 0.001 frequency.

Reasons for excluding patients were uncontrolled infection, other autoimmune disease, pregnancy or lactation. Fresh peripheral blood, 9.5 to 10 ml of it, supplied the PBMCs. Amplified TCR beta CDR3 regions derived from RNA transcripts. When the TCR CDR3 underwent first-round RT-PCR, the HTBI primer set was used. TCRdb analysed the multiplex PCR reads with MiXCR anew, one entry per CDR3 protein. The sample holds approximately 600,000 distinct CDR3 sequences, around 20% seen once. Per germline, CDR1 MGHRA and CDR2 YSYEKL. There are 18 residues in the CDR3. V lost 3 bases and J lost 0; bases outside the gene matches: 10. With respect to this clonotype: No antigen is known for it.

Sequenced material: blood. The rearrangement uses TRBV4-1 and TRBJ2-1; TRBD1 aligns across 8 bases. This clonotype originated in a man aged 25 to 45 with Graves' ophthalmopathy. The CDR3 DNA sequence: TGCGCCAGCAGCCACGTCTCCAGGGGGCGGAACTCCTACAATGAGCAGTTCTTC. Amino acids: CASSHVSRGRNSYNEQFF.